These 21 T cell receptor beta chains originate from one sample sequenced in a study of shared clonotypes between healthy human individuals. Naive CD8 isolation took CD45RO-negative cells positively selected for CCR7 and excluded terminally differentiated effector memory CD45RA+ cells. Method: immunoSEQ multiplex PCR; TCRdb's copy keeps in-frame clones and lacks some. The sample contains about 2.1 million clones, about 93% of which appear only once. Sequencing was done on a sample of naive CD8+ T cells from PBMCs. The receptor set was obtained from a man aged 18 to 30 in good health. Some clones in this sample may be carry-over from other donors' samples.

This rearrangement joins TRBV29-1 to TRBJ2-3, with 12 bases lining up with TRBD2. Germline CDR1 reads SQVTM; CDR2 reads ANQGSEA. The CDR3 runs 15 residues. J was trimmed by 4 bases and V by 5 bases; bases with no gene match: 7. The CDR3: CSVRRLAGVPDTQYF. CDR3 coding DNA: TGCAGCGTTCGTCGACTAGCGGGAGTCCCAGATACGCAGTATTTT.

This CDR3 is CASSPRQGTYLPYEQYF. The CDR3 DNA is TGTGCCAGTAGTCCTCGACAGGGCACGTATTTACCCTACGAGCAGTACTTC. This chain joins TRBV19 and TRBJ2-7; 7 bases align to TRBD1. Germline-derived CDR1 and CDR2 are LNHDA and SQIVND (reference sequence). The CDR3 spans 17 residues. The V and J ends lost 5 bases and 2 bases, in that order; junction bases with no gene match: 15.

V is TRBV28 and J is TRBJ1-2; D unclear. CDR3 length: 15 residues. V dropped 6 bases and J dropped 2 bases, with 16 bases sitting between them. Germline loops: CDR1 MDHEN, CDR2 SYDVKM. The CDR3 sequence: CASRYPQSINYGYTF. The CDR3 DNA follows: TGTGCCAGCAGATACCCACAGTCAATCAACTATGGCTACACCTTC.

The rearrangement joins TRBV13 to TRBJ1-5; no clear D gene. The V gene's germline CDR1 is PRHDT and CDR2 FYEKMQ (reference sequence). The CDR3 is 14 residues long. Trimming removed 5 bases from V and 1 base from J, with 9 bases in between. The DNA of the CDR3 is TGTGCCAGCAGCCTCAGACACAGCAATCAGCCCCAGCATTTT. Translating gives CASSLRHSNQPQHF.

This chain links TRBV7-3 with TRBJ2-5, with D possibly being TRBD2 (5 bases). Germline-derived CDR1 and CDR2 are SGHTA and FQGTGA. V lost 1 base and J lost 0, with 9 bases in between. The CDR3 contains 15 residues. The CDR3 loop is CASSLNSGNQETQYF. DNA of the CDR3: TGTGCCAGCAGCTTAAATTCGGGGAACCAAGAGACCCAGTACTTC.

The chain combines TRBV5-8 with TRBJ1-1; no clear D gene. Trimming removed 6 bases at V and 0 bases at J, with 12 bases between. The CDR3 spans 14 residues. Looked up from germline, CDR1 is SGHTS and CDR2 is YDEGEE. Here the CDR3 DNA reads TGTGCCAGCACCCCCCAAAAAGTGAACACTGAAGCTTTCTTT. Protein sequence: CASTPQKVNTEAFF.

The sample holds a few counts of this clone. The chain combines TRBV27 with TRBJ1-5; D may be TRBD1 (5 bases). Germline assignment: CDR1 MNHEY and CDR2 SMNVEV (reference sequence). Trimming left V 3 bases short and J 2 bases short, with 14 bases between. There are 16 residues in the CDR3. CDR3 nucleotide sequence: TGTGCCAGCAGTTTCCGAGGCCCGGGGGGCAATCAGCCCCAGCATTTT. Its protein product is CASSFRGPGGNQPQHF.

The chain employs TRBV7-2 and TRBJ1-5, with a possible D match to TRBD1 (5 bases). There are 15 residues in the CDR3. Germline CDR1 is SGHTA and CDR2 is FQGNSA. The V end was cut by 9 bases, the J end by 1 base, with 16 bases between. The CDR3 loop reads CASTIGGKSNQPQHF. CDR3 coding DNA: TGTGCCAGTACCATTGGGGGGAAGAGCAATCAGCCCCAGCATTTT. Complete variable domain (other parts from reference TRBV7-2 and TRBJ1-5): GAGVSQSPSNKVTEKGKDVELRCDPISGHTALYWYRQSLGQGLEFLIYFQGNSAPDKSGLPSDRFSAERTGGSVSTLTIQRTQQEDSAVYLCASTIGGKSNQPQHFGDGTRLSIL.

On this clone itself: Other nucleotide sequences in the sample specify the same CDR3. The genes are TRBV5-1 and TRBJ2-2, with 8 bases aligning to TRBD1. The CDR3 extends over 15 amino acids. Trimming took 4 bases from V and 1 from J; bases not matched to a gene: 3. CDR1 is SGHRS, CDR2 YFSETQ, per germline. The CDR3 bases are TGCGCCAGCAGCCCAGGGACAGGGAACACCGGGGAGCTGTTTTTT. This translates into CASSPGTGNTGELFF.

J is TRBJ2-7 and V is TRBV6-4; no definite D call. This CDR3 region has 10 residues. The ends were cut back, 10 bases at V and 2 bases at J, with 6 bases in the middle. CDR1 is MRHNA and CDR2 is SNTAGT in the germline V gene. In DNA form, the CDR3 reads TGTGCCAACGCTACCTACGAGCAGTACTTC. This sequence encodes CANATYEQYF.

Comments on this clone: The same CDR3 also results from other DNA sequences found in this sample. This chain joins TRBV11-2 and TRBJ2-3; D remains unclear. Germline V CDR1 and CDR2: SGHAT, FQNNGV. The CDR3 consists of 11 residues. With 3 bases removed from V and 4 bases from J, the gap between germline ends came to 2 bases. The CDR3 region is CASSLPDTQYF. Written as DNA, the CDR3 is TGTGCCAGCAGCTTGCCAGATACGCAGTATTTT.

The V and J genes are TRBV19 and TRBJ2-1; 9 bases agree with TRBD2. Germline V gene sequence: CDR1 LNHDA, CDR2 SQIVND (reference sequence). V dropped 7 bases and J dropped 4; count of bases not matched to a gene: 26. The CDR3 runs to 21 residues. CDR3 nucleotides: TGTGCCAGTACTACGGCCTACCAGAACAAAATATCACTAGCGGGTTACAATGAGCAGTTCTTC. Residues: CASTTAYQNKISLAGYNEQFF.

V usage is TRBV7-9 and J usage is TRBJ2-3, with D maybe TRBD2 (6 bases). V lost 5 bases and J lost 0, with 9 bases in between. CDR3 length: 14 residues. Germline lookup yields CDR1 SEHNR and CDR2 FQNEAQ (reference sequence). As DNA, the CDR3 is TGTGCCAGCAGCGGGAGGCTCAGCACAGATACGCAGTATTTT. It yields the protein CASSGRLSTDTQYF. The full variable domain, in which reference TRBV7-9 and TRBJ2-3 provide the parts outside the CDR3, is DTGVSQNPRHKITKRGQNVTFRCDPISEHNRLYWYRQTLGQGPEFLTYFQNEAQLEKSRLLSDRFSAERPKGSFSTLEIQRTEQGDSAMYLCASSGRLSTDTQYFGPGTRLTVL.

The rearrangement joins TRBV27 to TRBJ1-3; perhaps TRBD1 as D (6 bases). Germline loops: CDR1 MNHEY, CDR2 SMNVEV (reference sequence). The CDR3 has 14 residues. The V end lost 6 bases, the J end lost 7 bases, and 16 bases lay between the germline ends. Here the CDR3 reads CASSPIWDTNTIYF. In DNA, the CDR3 is TGTGCCAGCAGCCCTATCTGGGACACCAACACCATATATTTT.

V usage is TRBV28 and J usage is TRBJ1-1, with D possibly being TRBD1 (5 bases). This CDR3 is built from 14 residues. Germline V gives CDR1 MDHEN, CDR2 SYDVKM. V lost 4 bases to trimming and J lost 3 bases, with 12 bases between them. CDR3 coding DNA: TGTGCCAGCAGTTGGTTGGGGGAGGACACTGAAGCTTTCTTT. It specifies CASSWLGEDTEAFF.

The chain has TRBV7-9 and TRBJ2-5; D assignment may be TRBD1 or TRBD2 (5 bases each). CDR1 and CDR2 from the germline V gene are SEHNR and FQNEAQ (reference sequence). Trimming shortened V by 2 bases and J by 4 bases, and 14 bases separated the two germline ends. This CDR3 is built from 15 residues. CDR3 amino acids: CASSLYQGPPETQYF. For the CDR3, the DNA is TGTGCCAGCAGCTTATACCAGGGACCTCCAGAGACCCAGTACTTC.

In this sample, this clone turned up once. This chain links TRBV7-2 with TRBJ2-5, with no clear D. V was pared by 2 bases and J by 5 bases, with 15 bases between. Germline values: CDR1 SGHTA, CDR2 FQGNSA. The CDR3 totals 15 residues. The CDR3 is CASSLWTSAWETQYF. DNA of the CDR3: TGTGCCAGCAGCTTATGGACCAGTGCGTGGGAGACCCAGTACTTC.

With regard to this clone: Other DNA sequences in this sample translate to the same CDR3. The rearrangement links TRBV28 to TRBJ1-5; a weak D match, TRBD1 (6 bases). V was cut by 2 bases and J by 3 bases, with 11 bases left in between. Germline V lookup: CDR1 MDHEN, CDR2 SYDVKM. The CDR3 runs to 15 residues. The CDR3 DNA reads TGTGCCAGCAGTTTAAACAGGGCCCCCAATCAGCCCCAGCATTTT. This encodes CASSLNRAPNQPQHF.

The chain employs TRBV29-1 and TRBJ2-1; D is possibly TRBD1 (5 bases). The V end was cut by 3 bases, the J end by 6 bases, with 18 bases between. The CDR3 consists of 15 residues. Germline V gene lookup returns CDR1 SQVTM and CDR2 ANQGSEA. CDR3 in DNA: TGCAGCGTTGAGTTTTTCGAAGGGGCCAGCAATGAGCAGTTCTTC. It codes for CSVEFFEGASNEQFF.

V and J are TRBV30 and TRBJ2-7, with TRBD2 matching over 10 bases. CDR3 length: 16 residues. V lost 0 bases, J lost 7 bases, and 12 bases stayed unmatched. Germline CDR1 is GTSNPN and CDR2 is SVGIG (reference sequence). The CDR3 region has the DNA TGTGCCTGGAGTGTCCCTTACCTAGCGGGAGTGAGAGAGCAGTACTTC. Translation: CAWSVPYLAGVREQYF. Combining the CDR3 with reference TRBV30 and TRBJ2-7 gives the whole variable domain SQTIHQWPATLVQPVGSPLSLECTVEGTSNPNLYWYRQAAGRGLQLLFYSVGIGQISSEVPQNLSASRPQDRQFILSSKKLLLSDSGFYLCAWSVPYLAGVREQYFGPGTRLTVT.

The chain links TRBV2 to TRBJ2-2, with D possibly being TRBD1 (6 bases). V was pared by 3 bases and J by 1 base, with 18 bases between. Germline V gene sequence: CDR1 SNHLY, CDR2 FYNNEI. This CDR3 spans 18 amino acids. The CDR3 coding sequence is TGTGCCAGCAGTGATCCTAAGGGACAACACAAGAACACCGGGGAGCTGTTTTTT. Its protein is CASSDPKGQHKNTGELFF. Looking up the rest from reference TRBV2 and TRBJ2-2 gives the full variable domain: EPEVTQTPSHQVTQMGQEVILRCVPISNHLYFYWYRQILGQKVEFLVSFYNNEISEKSEIFDDQFSVERPDGSNFTLKIRSTKLEDSAMYFCASSDPKGQHKNTGELFFGEGSRLTVL.